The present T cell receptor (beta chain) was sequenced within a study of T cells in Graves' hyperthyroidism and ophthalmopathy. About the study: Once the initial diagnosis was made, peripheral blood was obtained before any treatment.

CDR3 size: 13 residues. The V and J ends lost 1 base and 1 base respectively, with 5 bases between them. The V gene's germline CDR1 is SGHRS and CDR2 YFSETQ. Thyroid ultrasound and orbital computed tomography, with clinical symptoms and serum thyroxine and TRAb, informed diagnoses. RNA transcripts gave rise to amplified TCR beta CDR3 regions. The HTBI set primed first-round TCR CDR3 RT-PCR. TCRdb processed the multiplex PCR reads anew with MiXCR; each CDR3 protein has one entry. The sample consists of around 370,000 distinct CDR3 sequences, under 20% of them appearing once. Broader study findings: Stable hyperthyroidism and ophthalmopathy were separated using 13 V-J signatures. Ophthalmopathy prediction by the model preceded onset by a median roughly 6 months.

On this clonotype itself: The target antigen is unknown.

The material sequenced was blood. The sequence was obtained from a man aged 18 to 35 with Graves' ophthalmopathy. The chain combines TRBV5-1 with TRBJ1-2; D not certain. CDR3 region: CASSLTINYGYTF. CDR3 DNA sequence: TGCGCCAGCAGCTTGACAATTAACTATGGCTACACCTTC. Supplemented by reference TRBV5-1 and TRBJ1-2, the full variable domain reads KAGVTQTPRYLIKTRGQQVTLSCSPISGHRSVSWYQQTPGQGLQFLFEYFSETQRNKGNFPGRFSGRQFSNSRSEMNVSTLELGDSALYLCASSLTINYGYTFGSGTRLTVV.